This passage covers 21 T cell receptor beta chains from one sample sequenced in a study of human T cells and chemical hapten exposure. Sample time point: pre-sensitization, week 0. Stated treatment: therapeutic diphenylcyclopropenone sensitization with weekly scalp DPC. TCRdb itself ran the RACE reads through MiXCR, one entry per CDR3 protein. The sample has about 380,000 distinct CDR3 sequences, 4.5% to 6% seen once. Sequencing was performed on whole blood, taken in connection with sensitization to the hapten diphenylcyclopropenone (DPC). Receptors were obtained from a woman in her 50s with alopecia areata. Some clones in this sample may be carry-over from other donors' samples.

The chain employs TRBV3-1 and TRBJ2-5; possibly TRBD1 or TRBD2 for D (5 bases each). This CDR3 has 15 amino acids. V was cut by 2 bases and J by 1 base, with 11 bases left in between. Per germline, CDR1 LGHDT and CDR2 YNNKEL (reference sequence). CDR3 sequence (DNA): TGTGCCAGCAGCCAACGCCGGGACGCCCAAGAGACCCAGTACTTC. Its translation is CASSQRRDAQETQYF.

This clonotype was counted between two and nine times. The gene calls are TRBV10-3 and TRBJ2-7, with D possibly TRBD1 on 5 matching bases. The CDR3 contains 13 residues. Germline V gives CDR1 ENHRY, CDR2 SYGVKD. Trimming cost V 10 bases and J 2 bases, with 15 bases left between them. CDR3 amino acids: CATLSDSTYEQYF. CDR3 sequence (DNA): TGTGCCACCCTATCCGACAGTACCTACGAGCAGTACTTC.

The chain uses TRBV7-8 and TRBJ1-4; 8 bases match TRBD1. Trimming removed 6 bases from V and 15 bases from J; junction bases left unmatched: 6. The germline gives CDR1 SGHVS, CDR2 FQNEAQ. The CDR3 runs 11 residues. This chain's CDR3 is CASRGTGRMFF. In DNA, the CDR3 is TGTGCCAGCAGGGGGACAGGCCGTATGTTTTTT.

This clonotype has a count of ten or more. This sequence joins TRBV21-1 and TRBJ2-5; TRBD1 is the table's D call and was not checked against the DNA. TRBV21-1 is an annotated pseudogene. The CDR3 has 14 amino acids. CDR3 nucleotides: TGTGCCAGCAGCAACAGGGGGCATAAGGAGACCCAGTACTTC. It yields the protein CASSNRGHKETQYF.

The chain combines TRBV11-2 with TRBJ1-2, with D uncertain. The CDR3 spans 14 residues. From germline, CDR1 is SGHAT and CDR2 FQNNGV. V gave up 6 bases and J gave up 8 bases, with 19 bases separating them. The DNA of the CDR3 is TGTGCCAGCAGATTCCCCGGGAGGCGAGGAGGCTACACCTTC. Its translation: CASRFPGRRGGYTF.

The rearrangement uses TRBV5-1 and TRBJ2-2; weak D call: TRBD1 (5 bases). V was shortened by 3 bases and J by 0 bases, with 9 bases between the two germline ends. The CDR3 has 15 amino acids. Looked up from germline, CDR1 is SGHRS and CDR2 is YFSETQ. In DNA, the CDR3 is TGCGCCAGCAGCTCCGACAGTTCGAACACCGGGGAGCTGTTTTTT. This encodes CASSSDSSNTGELFF.

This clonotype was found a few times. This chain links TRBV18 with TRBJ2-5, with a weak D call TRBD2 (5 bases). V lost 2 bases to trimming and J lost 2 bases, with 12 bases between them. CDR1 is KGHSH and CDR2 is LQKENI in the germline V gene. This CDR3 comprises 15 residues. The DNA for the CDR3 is TGTGCCAGCTCACCATTGGGCGGAGGACAAGAGACCCAGTACTTC. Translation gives CASSPLGGGQETQYF.

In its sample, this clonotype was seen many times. The CDR3 nucleotides are TGCAGTGCTAGAAAAGCACAGGGCCACACTGAAGCTTTCTTT. It encodes CSARKAQGHTEAFF. The chain couples TRBV20-1 to TRBJ1-1, with D maybe TRBD1 (6 bases). This CDR3 contains 14 residues. Germline CDR1 and CDR2: DFQATT and SNEGSKA (reference sequence). V was shortened by 2 bases and J by 3 bases, with 13 bases between the two germline ends.

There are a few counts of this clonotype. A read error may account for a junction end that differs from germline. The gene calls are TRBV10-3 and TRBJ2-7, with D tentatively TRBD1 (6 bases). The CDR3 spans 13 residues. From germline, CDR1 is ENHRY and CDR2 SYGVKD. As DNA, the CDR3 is TGTGCCCTCAGACAGGACAGTTCCTACGAGCAGTACTTC. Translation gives CALRQDSSYEQYF.

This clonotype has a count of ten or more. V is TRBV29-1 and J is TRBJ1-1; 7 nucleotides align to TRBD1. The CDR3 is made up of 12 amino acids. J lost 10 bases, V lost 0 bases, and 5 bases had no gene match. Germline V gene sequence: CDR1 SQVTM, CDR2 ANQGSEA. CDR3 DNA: TGCAGCGTTGAAGATCCCGACAGGGCAGCTTTCTTT. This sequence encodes CSVEDPDRAAFF.

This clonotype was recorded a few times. The CDR3 sequence is CASSQESSNTEAFF. The CDR3 DNA follows: TGCGCCAGCAGCCAAGAATCCTCTAACACTGAAGCTTTCTTT. This chain joins TRBV4-1 and TRBJ1-1, with D uncertain. CDR1 and CDR2 from the germline V gene are MGHRA and YSYEKL. This CDR3 region has 14 residues. V lost 0 bases, J lost 2 bases, and 7 bases lay in between.

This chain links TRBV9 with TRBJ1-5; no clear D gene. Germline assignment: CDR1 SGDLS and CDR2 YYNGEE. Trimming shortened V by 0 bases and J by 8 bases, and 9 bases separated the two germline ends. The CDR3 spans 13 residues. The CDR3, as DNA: TGTGCCAGCAGCGTAGATGGGAATAAGCCCCAGCATTTT. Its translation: CASSVDGNKPQHF.

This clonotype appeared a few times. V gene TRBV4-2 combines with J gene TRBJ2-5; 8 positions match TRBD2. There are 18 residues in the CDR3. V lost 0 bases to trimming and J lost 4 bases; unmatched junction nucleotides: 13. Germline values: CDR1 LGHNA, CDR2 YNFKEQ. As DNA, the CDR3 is TGTGCCAGCAGCCAAGATACGTACGGCGGGAGGCGGGTAGAGACCCAGTACTTC. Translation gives CASSQDTYGGRRVETQYF.

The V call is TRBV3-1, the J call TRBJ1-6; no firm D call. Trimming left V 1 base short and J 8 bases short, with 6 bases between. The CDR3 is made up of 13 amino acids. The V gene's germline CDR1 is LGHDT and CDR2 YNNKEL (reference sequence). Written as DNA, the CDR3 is TGTGCCAGCAGCCAAGTCGGGTATTCACCCCTCCACTTT. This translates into CASSQVGYSPLHF.

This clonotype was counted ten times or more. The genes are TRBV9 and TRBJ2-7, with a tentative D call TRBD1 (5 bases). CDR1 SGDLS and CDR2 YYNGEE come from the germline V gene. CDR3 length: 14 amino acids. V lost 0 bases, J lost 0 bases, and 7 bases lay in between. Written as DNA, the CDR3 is TGTGCCAGCAGCGTAGACAGGTCCTCCTACGAGCAGTACTTC. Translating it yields CASSVDRSSYEQYF.

DNA for the CDR3: TGTGCCAGCAGTTTCACGGAGAACCAGCCCCAGCATTTT. This sequence encodes CASSFTENQPQHF. The rearrangement joins TRBV12-3 or TRBV12-4 to TRBJ1-5, with D unclear. This CDR3 spans 13 amino acids. Trimming stripped 3 bases from V and 7 bases from J, with 10 bases between.

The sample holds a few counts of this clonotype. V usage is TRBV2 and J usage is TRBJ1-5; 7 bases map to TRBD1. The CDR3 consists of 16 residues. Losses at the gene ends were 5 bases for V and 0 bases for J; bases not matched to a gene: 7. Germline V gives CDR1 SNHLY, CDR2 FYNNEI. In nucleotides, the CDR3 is TGTGCCAGCAGTTTTACCGGGACAGATAGCAATCAGCCCCAGCATTTT. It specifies CASSFTGTDSNQPQHF.

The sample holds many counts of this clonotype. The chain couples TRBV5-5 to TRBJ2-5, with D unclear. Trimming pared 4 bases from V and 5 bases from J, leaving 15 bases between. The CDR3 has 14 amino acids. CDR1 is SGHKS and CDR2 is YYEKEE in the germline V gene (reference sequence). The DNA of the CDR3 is TGTGCCAGCAGCCTGCTCCTAGTTGGGGAGACCCAGTACTTC. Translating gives CASSLLLVGETQYF.

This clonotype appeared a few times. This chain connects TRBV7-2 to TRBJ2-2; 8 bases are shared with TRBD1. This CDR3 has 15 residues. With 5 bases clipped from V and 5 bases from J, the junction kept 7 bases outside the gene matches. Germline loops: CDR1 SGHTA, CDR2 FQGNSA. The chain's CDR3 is CASSVDRAGTGELFF. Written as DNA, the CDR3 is TGTGCCAGCAGCGTGGACAGGGCGGGAACCGGGGAGCTGTTTTTT.

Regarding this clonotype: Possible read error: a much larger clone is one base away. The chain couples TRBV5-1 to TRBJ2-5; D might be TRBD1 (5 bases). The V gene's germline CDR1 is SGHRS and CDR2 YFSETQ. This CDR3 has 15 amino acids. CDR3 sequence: CASSMDKTVVETLYF. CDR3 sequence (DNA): TGCGCCAGCAGCATGGACAAAACGGTCGTGGAGACCCTGTACTTC.

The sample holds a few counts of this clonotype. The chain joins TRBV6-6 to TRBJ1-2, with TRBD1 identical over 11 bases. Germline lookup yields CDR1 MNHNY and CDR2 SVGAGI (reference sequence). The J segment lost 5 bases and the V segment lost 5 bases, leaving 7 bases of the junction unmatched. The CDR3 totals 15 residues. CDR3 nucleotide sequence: TGTGCCAGCAGTACCCGGACAGGGGGCTGGTATGGCTACACCTTC. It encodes CASSTRTGGWYGYTF.